This entry lists 17 T cell receptor beta chains sequenced from one sample in a study of human T cells and chemical hapten exposure. As for treatment: therapeutic diphenylcyclopropenone sensitization with weekly scalp DPC. Within the library, unique molecular identifiers were attached to each individual cDNA molecule. One entry per CDR3 protein, called by TCRdb with MiXCR from the reads. The table shows about 5,200 distinct CDR3 sequences, with about 60% occurring only once. The sample in question was whole blood, obtained before DPC sensitization or 2, 6, or about 24 weeks after (not recorded which). The receptors here all came from an adult with alopecia areata. Some clones in this sample may be carry-over from other donors' samples. This table probably holds off-target reads from a library built for another chain.

The chain carries TRBV12-3 or TRBV12-4 and TRBJ2-2; 7 nucleotides match TRBD2. The CDR3 sequence is 16 residues long. Trimming cost V 2 bases and J 4 bases; bases outside gene matches: 7. The CDR3 reads CASSLTAGARTGELFF. CDR3 bases: TGTGCCAGCAGTTTAACTGCGGGAGCTCGCACCGGGGAGCTGTTTTTT.

J is TRBJ2-4 and V is TRBV11-1; TRBD1 is a possible D gene (5 bases). This CDR3 has 17 amino acids. Germline CDR1 is SGHAT and CDR2 is FQDESV (reference sequence). V was shortened by 5 bases and J by 3 bases, with 20 bases between the two germline ends. This CDR3 reads CASSHSILGQGKNIQYF. CDR3 nucleotides: TGTGCCAGCAGCCACTCGATCCTGGGCCAGGGCAAAAACATTCAGTACTTC.

The chain carries TRBV9 and TRBJ2-1, with 7 bases aligning to TRBD2. With V trimmed by 7 bases and J by 5 bases, 15 bases remained unmatched. The CDR3 loop spans 16 amino acids. In germline, CDR1 is SGDLS, CDR2 YYNGEE. CDR3 sequence: CASPILLAGVDNEQFF. For the CDR3, the DNA is TGTGCCAGCCCGATCCTTCTCGCGGGAGTTGACAATGAGCAGTTCTTC.

The V and J genes are TRBV7-2 and TRBJ2-4; D uncertain. Germline V gene data show CDR1 as SGHTA and CDR2 as FQGNSA. V dropped 1 base and J dropped 0 bases, with 10 bases sitting between them. The CDR3 spans 16 residues. The CDR3 coding sequence is TGTGCCAGCAGCTTAGATCACCCTCTAGCCAAAAACATTCAGTACTTC. It translates to CASSLDHPLAKNIQYF.

The chain has TRBV3-1 and TRBJ2-7; tentative D call: TRBD1 (6 bases). Germline CDR1 and CDR2: LGHDT and YNNKEL (reference sequence). Trimming cost V 5 bases and J 0 bases, with 11 bases left between them. The CDR3 runs 14 residues. The CDR3 region is CASSSRTDSYEQYF. CDR3 nucleotide sequence: TGTGCCAGCAGCTCTCGGACAGACTCCTACGAGCAGTACTTC.

V is TRBV12-3 or TRBV12-4 and J is TRBJ2-4; D perhaps matches TRBD2 (6 bases). The CDR3 has 14 amino acids. Between the trimmed V and J ends, which lost 3 bases and 9 bases, there was a span of 15 bases. The CDR3 DNA reads as TGTGCCAGCAGTTTCGGCGGTGAGGGAGGCATTCAGTACTTC. This codes for CASSFGGEGGIQYF.

The chain links TRBV27 to TRBJ2-1; the match to TRBD2 covers 16 bases. The V gene end was trimmed by 7 bases and the J gene end by 1 base; junction bases not matched to a gene: 7. From germline, CDR1 is MNHEY and CDR2 SMNVEV (reference sequence). This CDR3 has 18 residues. CDR3 coding DNA: TGTGCCAGCACCCGAGGGACTAGCGGGAGGGTTTCCTACAATGAGCAGTTCTTC. It translates to CASTRGTSGRVSYNEQFF.

This chain links TRBV7-2 with TRBJ2-4; D remains unclear. The CDR3 is 14 residues long. V was trimmed by 2 bases and J by 2 bases, leaving 7 bases between them. In germline, CDR1 is SGHTA, CDR2 FQGNSA. The CDR3 nucleotides are TGTGCCAGCAGCTTAAAGGCGTCCAAAAACATTCAGTACTTC. Encoded protein: CASSLKASKNIQYF.

This clonotype was counted only a few times. CDR3 amino acids: CSAGQMRGTDTQYF. CDR3 bases: TGCAGCGCTGGACAGATGCGGGGCACAGATACGCAGTATTTT. The chain is built from TRBV29-1 and TRBJ2-3, with D tentatively TRBD1 (6 bases). The germline V and J ends were trimmed by 7 bases and 1 base, with 15 bases remaining between them. The CDR3 totals 14 residues. CDR1 is SQVTM, CDR2 ANQGSEA, per germline.

This clonotype was picked up a small number of times. The chain has TRBV11-2 and TRBJ2-7, with TRBD1 as a possible D gene (5 bases). The germline CDR1 and CDR2 sequences are SGHAT and FQNNGV. CDR3 size: 14 residues. Trimming left V 3 bases short and J 2 bases short, with 11 bases between. In DNA form, the CDR3 reads TGTGCCAGCAGCTTTGCCCTGGGGCCCTACGAGCAGTACTTC. Amino acid sequence: CASSFALGPYEQYF. Drawing the rest from reference TRBV11-2 and TRBJ2-7, the complete variable domain is EAGVAQSPRYKIIEKRQSVAFWCNPISGHATLYWYQQILGQGPKLLIQFQNNGVVDDSQLPKDRFSAERLKGVDSTLKIQPAKLEDSAVYLCASSFALGPYEQYFGPGTRLTVT.

The chain carries TRBV20-1 and TRBJ2-5; 9 nucleotides agree with TRBD2. The CDR3 is 14 amino acids. Germline V lookup: CDR1 DFQATT, CDR2 SNEGSKA (reference sequence). The V gene end was trimmed by 5 bases and the J gene end by 5 bases; junction bases not matched to a gene: 9. CDR3 in DNA: TGCAGTGCTTTGGGACTAGCCTCCTCGGAGACCCAGTACTTC. The encoded protein is CSALGLASSETQYF.

This clonotype was seen a few times. The chain combines TRBV19 with TRBJ2-7; possible D gene TRBD1, 5 bases. The CDR3 sequence is 13 residues long. The germline gives CDR1 LNHDA, CDR2 SQIVND (reference sequence). V lost 1 base to trimming and J lost 5 bases, with 9 bases between them. The CDR3, as DNA: TGTGCCAGTAGTATAGCAGGGATCAACGAGCAGTACTTC. Its translation is CASSIAGINEQYF.

The chain joins TRBV6-5 to TRBJ2-3; D unresolved. CDR1 MNHEY and CDR2 SVGAGI come from the germline V gene. With 2 bases removed from V and 9 bases from J, the gap between germline ends came to 6 bases. CDR3 length equals 11 residues. The chain's CDR3 is CASSYGVTQYF. CDR3 bases: TGTGCCAGCAGTTACGGAGTCACGCAGTATTTT.

J is TRBJ2-3 and V is TRBV7-9, with D possibly called TRBD1 or TRBD2 (6 bases each). With 5 bases removed from V and 4 bases from J, the gap between germline ends came to 13 bases. This CDR3 region has 14 residues. CDR1 is SEHNR, CDR2 FQNEAQ, per germline (reference sequence). The CDR3 bases are TGTGCCAGCAGCACTGGGGGGCGCGCAGATACGCAGTATTTT. Its translation: CASSTGGRADTQYF.

The chain couples TRBV6-2 or TRBV6-3 to TRBJ2-5; D uncertain. The CDR3 length is 14 residues. Trimming removed 5 bases at V and 1 base at J, with 11 bases between. Germline V gene lookup returns CDR1 MNHEY and CDR2 SVGEGT. In DNA, the CDR3 is TGTGCCAGCAGTCTCTCTGGATCCCAAGAGACCCAGTACTTC. This translates into CASSLSGSQETQYF.

The V and J genes are TRBV11-2 and TRBJ2-7, with 8 nucleotides matching TRBD1. J gave up 3 bases and V 4 bases, and 5 bases lay outside the gene matches. The CDR3 loop spans 14 amino acids. Germline CDR1 and CDR2: SGHAT and FQNNGV. CDR3 loop: CASSSRDRSYEQYF. CDR3 nucleotide sequence: TGTGCCAGCAGCTCCCGGGACAGGAGCTACGAGCAGTACTTC.

The chain recombines TRBV29-1 with TRBJ2-3; tentatively, D is TRBD2 (6 bases). The CDR3 length is 12 residues. Germline V gene data show CDR1 as SQVTM and CDR2 as ANQGSEA. Trimming removed 6 bases from V and 4 bases from J, with 11 bases in between. For the CDR3, the DNA is TGCAGCGTCTGGGACTCAGCAGATACGCAGTATTTT. Amino acid sequence: CSVWDSADTQYF.